This T cell receptor beta chain was sequenced in a study of post-analysis software for immune sequencing data. Study overall: Relapsing-remitting, secondary progressive and progressive-relapsing courses of multiple sclerosis were included.

Unique molecular identifiers were built into the TCR beta cDNA libraries. Yield was roughly 0.5 million cDNA molecules from around 1 to 9.1 million T cells. MiXCR, applied by TCRdb to the PCR reads, yields one record per CDR3 protein. The sample carries approximately 730,000 distinct CDR3 sequences, under 60% recorded once. Trimming cost V 0 bases and J 11 bases; bases outside gene matches: 15. The CDR3 has 15 residues. From germline, CDR1 is DFQATT and CDR2 SNEGSKA (reference sequence). Study results and limitations: In patients, roughly 5 TRBV segments were more frequent than in controls, with TRBV5-6, TRBV5-1 and TRBV20-1 among them.

About this clonotype: Its antigen is unknown.

Source material: blood. The origin of this receptor is a girl aged 5-17 years with multiple sclerosis. The chain links TRBV20-1 to TRBJ1-1; 7 bases agree with TRBD1. The CDR3: CSARDTEGGRGFAFF. The CDR3 DNA sequence: TGCAGTGCTAGAGATACCGAAGGGGGCCGGGGATTCGCTTTCTTT.